This TCR beta chain was profiled in a study of cytomegalovirus exposure and HLA in healthy donors. The germline V gene has CDR1 MGHDK and CDR2 SYGVNS. The V and J ends lost 3 bases and 3 bases, in that order; junction bases with no gene match: 12. This CDR3 comprises 18 residues. Nominally healthy donors were sampled, though unrecorded immune exposures were likely. General study findings and limits: An apparent linkage of common viral pathogens to several of the most significant clusters emerged in a later analysis. As a later analysis revealed, the rate of TCR association differed by HLA locus, with DRB1 most and HLA-C fewest. Reportedly, cytomegalovirus status was diagnosed with high sensitivity and specificity.

PCR used 60 Vbeta primers and 13 Jbeta primers. Clones were sequenced by immunoSEQ multiplex PCR, and TCRdb holds only the in-frame ones, with some missing. This repertoire shows 200,000 to 250,000 clones, roughly 80% found once; its top ten account for 15% to 19%. This clone was seen just once. No antigen is known for it. The sequencing input was PBMCs. The receptor was derived from a man in his forties or fifties in good health and CMV-seronegative. V and J are TRBV25-1 and TRBJ2-4, with TRBD1 matching over 9 bases. CDR3 coding DNA: TGTGCCAGCAGTGACCAGACAGGGGGGAGAATTGACAAAAACATTCAGTACTTC. It specifies CASSDQTGGRIDKNIQYF. Using reference TRBV25-1 and TRBJ2-4 for the parts outside the CDR3, the full variable domain is EADIYQTPRYLVIGTGKKITLECSQTMGHDKMYWYQQDPGMELHLIHYSYGVNSTEKGDLSSESTVSRIRTEHFPLTLESARPSHTSQYLCASSDQTGGRIDKNIQYFGAGTRLSVL.